This T cell receptor (beta chain) was observed in a study of shared clonotypes between healthy human individuals. Unsorted PBMC DNA went through sequencing on ten immunoSEQ deep assay plates. Sequencing used immunoSEQ multiplex PCR; TCRdb keeps in-frame clones, though not all of them. The table has about 500,000 clones, approximately 80% seen once. Germline V gene sequence: CDR1 SEHNR, CDR2 FQNEAQ (reference sequence). The CDR3 loop spans 13 amino acids. The germline V and J ends were trimmed by 2 bases and 6 bases, with 11 bases remaining between them. The sample was PBMCs. The chain uses TRBV7-9 and TRBJ2-7, with a weak D call TRBD2 (5 bases). The sequence came from a woman aged 40 to 50 in good health. Some clones in this sample may be carry-over from other donors' samples. This chain's CDR3 is CASSLTGNFEQYF. CDR3 coding DNA: TGTGCCAGCAGCTTAACCGGGAATTTCGAGCAGTACTTC.